A selection of T cell receptor beta chains follows, all from one sample in a study of blood T cell repertoires in COVID-19. Some clones are missing from TCRdb's copy, which holds only in-frame ones; the method was immunoSEQ multiplex PCR. This sample carries over 110,000 clones, nearly 90% of them seen once, and the ten largest clones take approximately 1.8%. The sequencing sample was made of peripheral blood. The source is a man aged 70 or older with acute or convalescent COVID-19. CDR3s include the opening cysteine and the closing phenylalanine or tryptophan.

>TRBV5-1|TRBJ2-3
CASSLEGLRTDTQYF
>TRBV28|TRBJ2-1
CASYTPGQSVKQFF
>TRBV7-9|TRBJ2-1
CASSSQGVSNEQFF
>TRBV7-9|TRBJ2-3
CASSFTVGDTQYF
>TRBV7-3|TRBJ2-2
CASSSLTGKETGELFF
>TRBV6-6|TRBJ2-3
CASSYTSRDTQYF
>TRBV30|TRBJ2-3
CAWSVTSGIKDTQYF
>TRBV5-1|TRBJ1-1
CASRLLGRNTEAFF
>TRBV12-3/TRBV12-4|TRBJ2-5
CASRGQGQETQYF
>TRBV12-3/TRBV12-4|TRBJ2-2
CASSLGDTGELFF
>TRBV16|TRBJ2-3
CASSHLAGGQDTQYF
>TRBV7-6|TRBJ2-5
CASSLGLAVGETQYF
>TRBV29-1|TRBJ1-2
CSAHGGQYYGYTF
>TRBV18|TRBJ2-1
CASSPPGLAGGQGEQFF
>TRBV5-8|TRBJ1-2
CASSSVTFYNYGYTF
>TRBV27|TRBJ2-7
CASSPLTGAWSEQYF
>TRBV19|TRBJ1-1
CASTFQGGMNTEAFF
>TRBV7-9|TRBJ1-1
CASSSRGANTEAFF
>TRBV3-1/TRBV3-2|TRBJ1-5
CASSQDRNNQPQHF
>TRBV27|TRBJ2-1
CASSPNRGIGEQFF
>TRBV3-1/TRBV3-2|TRBJ2-7
CASSPRHGTYEQYF
>TRBV11-3|TRBJ2-2
CASSLESGSNTGELFF
>TRBV28|TRBJ1-2
CASKNQGKVGYTF
>TRBV27|TRBJ1-2
CASSPFRGMGYTF
>TRBV6-2/TRBV6-3|TRBJ2-7
CASSWNHRDYEQYF
>TRBV28|TRBJ2-3
CASSWGPGGDTDTQYF
>TRBV6-5|TRBJ2-3
CASSWDSITDTQYF
>TRBV30|TRBJ2-4
CAWSVSRGGIQYF
>TRBV5-1|TRBJ2-7
CASSPGQGLAGEGEQYF
>TRBV20-1|TRBJ2-7
CSATEVRGGSYEQYF
>TRBV5-1|TRBJ1-3
CASSGTTGAGNTIYF
>TRBV5-1|TRBJ1-6
CASSPGFRNSPLHF
>TRBV27|TRBJ2-2
CASSRGLKGGELFF
>TRBV28|TRBJ1-4
CASSSRTGSQNLKEKLFF
>TRBV3-1/TRBV3-2|TRBJ2-7
CASSQDRGRSQYF
>TRBV10-3|TRBJ2-7
CAIRTSGGTYEQYF
>TRBV12-3/TRBV12-4|TRBJ1-2
CASSPGQYGYTF
>TRBV24-1|TRBJ2-1
CATSQALYNEQFF
>TRBV10-1|TRBJ1-1
CASSETDRGRNTEAFF
>TRBV4-2|TRBJ2-3
CASRRAESDTQYF
>TRBV12-2|TRBJ1-5
CASRQNRVNQPQHF
>TRBV10-3|TRBJ1-1
CAISEPQGTEAFF
>TRBV28|TRBJ2-5
CASSPEGVQTQYF
>TRBV9|TRBJ2-1
CASSVVGTSGINEQFF
>TRBV6-2/TRBV6-3|TRBJ1-1
CASSRRGDGLDTEAFF
>TRBV2|TRBJ1-4
CASSAGLEGEKLFF
>TRBV27|TRBJ2-7
CASSHQGRGEQYF
>TRBV5-1|TRBJ1-5
CASSEGTEGQPQHF
>TRBV7-2|TRBJ1-2
CASTESGSANYGYTF
>TRBV6-5|TRBJ1-1
CASSPDPGQKSEAFF
>TRBV2|TRBJ1-4
CASSGRQGAWEKLFF
>TRBV7-8|TRBJ2-3
CASSRPSTDTQYF
>TRBV5-1|TRBJ2-1
CASSFGQGFDEQFF
>TRBV5-8|TRBJ2-7
CASSLRDSAYEQYF
>TRBV10-2|TRBJ2-3
CASSEGRGYTDTQYF
>TRBV21-1|TRBJ2-2
CASSRTSRNTGELFF
>TRBV24-1|TRBJ2-3
CATSDLGQGASDTQYF
>TRBV5-1|TRBJ2-2
CASSLDKWGLMNTGELFF